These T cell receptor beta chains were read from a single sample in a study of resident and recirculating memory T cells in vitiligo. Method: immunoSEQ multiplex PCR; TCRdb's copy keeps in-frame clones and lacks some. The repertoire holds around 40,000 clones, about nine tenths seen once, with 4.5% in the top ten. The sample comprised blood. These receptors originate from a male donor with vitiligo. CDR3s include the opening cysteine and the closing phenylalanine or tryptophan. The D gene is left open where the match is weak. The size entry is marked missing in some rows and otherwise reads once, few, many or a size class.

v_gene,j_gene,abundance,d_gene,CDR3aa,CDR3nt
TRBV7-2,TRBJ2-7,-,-,CASSLYYEQYF,TGTGCCAGCAGCTTGTACTACGAGCAGTACTTC
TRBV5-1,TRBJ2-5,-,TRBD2,CASSTGGAQETQYF,TGCGCCAGCAGCACCGGGGGGGCCCAAGAGACCCAGTACTTC
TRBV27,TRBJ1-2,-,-,CASSPLGIPGDYGYTF,TGTGCCAGCAGTCCCCTTGGGATCCCAGGGGACTATGGCTACACCTTC
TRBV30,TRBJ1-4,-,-,CAWSQGGSNEKLFF,TGTGCCTGGAGTCAAGGGGGTTCTAATGAAAAACTGTTTTTT
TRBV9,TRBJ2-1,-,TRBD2,CASSPETSGLYNEQFF,TGTGCCAGCAGCCCCGAGACTAGCGGCCTTTACAATGAGCAGTTCTTC
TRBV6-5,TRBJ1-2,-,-,CASSYRGTGYTF,TGTGCCAGCAGTTACAGAGGAACTGGCTACACCTTC
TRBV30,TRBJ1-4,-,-,CAWRPTVNEKLFF,TGTGCCTGGAGACCGACTGTTAATGAAAAACTGTTTTTT
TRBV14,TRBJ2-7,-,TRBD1,CASRRTGWDEQYF,TGTGCCAGCCGCCGGACAGGGTGGGACGAGCAGTACTTC
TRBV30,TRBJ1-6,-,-,CAYGVGTFDSPLHF,TGTGCCTACGGGGTGGGGACATTTGATTCACCCCTCCACTTT
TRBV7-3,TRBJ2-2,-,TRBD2,CASSPKALGSGGTGELFF,TGTGCCAGCAGCCCAAAGGCCCTCGGGTCGGGGGGCACCGGGGAGCTGTTTTTT
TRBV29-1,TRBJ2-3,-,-,CSVVWRGRPGDTQYF,TGCAGCGTTGTCTGGCGGGGGCGCCCGGGGGATACGCAGTATTTT
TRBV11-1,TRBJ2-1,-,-,CASSLRYEEDEQFF,TGTGCCAGCAGCTTAAGATATGAGGAGGATGAGCAGTTCTTC
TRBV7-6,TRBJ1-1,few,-,CASSLGGSAEAFF,TGTGCCAGCAGCTTAGGGGGTAGCGCTGAAGCTTTCTTT
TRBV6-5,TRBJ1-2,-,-,CASSYRPAGVLEGYTF,TGTGCCAGCAGTTACCGGCCGGCGGGGGTACTGGAAGGCTACACCTTC
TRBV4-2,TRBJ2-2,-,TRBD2,CASSQERGLTSGAAGELFF,TGTGCCAGCAGCCAAGAAAGAGGCTTGACTAGCGGCGCAGCCGGGGAGCTGTTTTTT
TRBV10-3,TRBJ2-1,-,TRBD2,CAIRTGTSYPEQFF,TGTGCCATCAGGACCGGGACTAGCTATCCTGAGCAGTTCTTC
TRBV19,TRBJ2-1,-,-,CASSSSFSYNEQFF,TGTGCCAGTAGTTCCTCTTTCTCCTACAATGAGCAGTTCTTC
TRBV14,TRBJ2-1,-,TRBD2,CASSQALTSGGLNEQFF,TGTGCCAGCAGCCAAGCCCTGACTAGCGGGGGGCTAAATGAGCAGTTCTTC
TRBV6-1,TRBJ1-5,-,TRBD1,CASSEKGGVQPQHF,TGTGCCAGCAGTGAAAAAGGGGGCGTCCAGCCCCAGCATTTT
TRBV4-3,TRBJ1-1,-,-,CASSRSHLGQNTEAFF,TGCGCCAGCAGCCGATCCCACCTAGGACAGAACACTGAAGCTTTCTTT
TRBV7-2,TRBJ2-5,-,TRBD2,CASSRDYTPETQYF,TGTGCCAGCAGCCGGGACTACACCCCCGAGACCCAGTACTTC
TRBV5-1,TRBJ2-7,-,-,CASSFPGTYEQYF,TGCGCCAGCAGCTTTCCAGGGACCTACGAGCAGTACTTC
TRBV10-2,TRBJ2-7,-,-,CASSVGGRGEQYF,TGCGCCAGCAGTGTTGGGGGCAGGGGCGAGCAGTACTTC
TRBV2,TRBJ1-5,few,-,CASSEDEGPQHF,TGTGCCAGCAGTGAAGACGAGGGGCCCCAGCATTTT
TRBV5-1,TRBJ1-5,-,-,CASSSNQPQHF,TGCGCCAGCAGCTCAAATCAGCCCCAGCATTTT
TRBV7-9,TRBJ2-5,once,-,CASTLPQETQYF,TGTGCCAGCACTCTACCCCAAGAGACCCAGTACTTC
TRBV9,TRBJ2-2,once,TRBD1,CASSLGQVNTGELFF,TGTGCCAGCAGCTTGGGACAGGTGAACACCGGGGAGCTGTTTTTT
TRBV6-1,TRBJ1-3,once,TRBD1,CASSESWTGGSTIYF,TGTGCCAGCAGTGAATCGTGGACAGGGGGAAGCACCATATATTTT
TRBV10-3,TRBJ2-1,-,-,CAISESRAPYNEQFF,TGTGCCATCAGTGAGTCGAGGGCCCCCTACAATGAGCAGTTCTTC
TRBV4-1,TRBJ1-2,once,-,CASSQVYADNYGYTF,TGCGCCAGCAGCCAAGTCTATGCTGATAACTATGGCTACACCTTC
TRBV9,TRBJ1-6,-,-,CASSSAGGVFDSPLHF,TGTGCCAGCAGCTCCGCGGGTGGGGTTTTTGATTCACCCCTCCACTTT
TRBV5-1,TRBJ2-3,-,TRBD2,CASSLVPSGAGTDTQYF,TGCGCCAGCAGCTTGGTCCCTAGCGGGGCCGGCACAGATACGCAGTATTTT
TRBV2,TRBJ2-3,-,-,CASPLTGTPTDTQYF,TGTGCCAGCCCCCTTACAGGGACGCCCACAGATACGCAGTATTTT
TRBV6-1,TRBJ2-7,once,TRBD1,CASSEASGRGQIYEQYF,TGTGCCAGCAGTGAAGCAAGCGGCCGGGGACAGATTTACGAGCAGTACTTC
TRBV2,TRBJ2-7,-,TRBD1,CASSPGQLTYEQYF,TGTGCCAGCAGTCCGGGACAGCTGACCTACGAGCAGTACTTC
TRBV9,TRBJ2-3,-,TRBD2,CASSVPSGDTQYF,TGTGCCAGCAGCGTTCCTAGCGGCGATACGCAGTATTTT
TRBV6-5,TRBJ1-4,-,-,CASSLRSRDNQKLFF,TGTGCCAGCAGTCTAAGGAGCCGGGACAATCAAAAACTGTTTTTT
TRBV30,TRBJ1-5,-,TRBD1,CAWSVGQGMWQPQHF,TGTGCCTGGAGTGTAGGACAGGGGATGTGGCAGCCCCAGCATTTT
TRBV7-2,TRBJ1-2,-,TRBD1,CASSRDRDGGYTF,TGTGCCAGCAGCCGGGACAGGGATGGTGGCTACACCTTC
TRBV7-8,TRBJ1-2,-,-,CASSSPWTDYGYTF,TGTGCCAGCAGTAGCCCTTGGACAGACTATGGCTACACCTTC
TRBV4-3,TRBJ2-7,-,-,CASSQEAGSSYEQYF,TGCGCCAGCAGCCAAGAGGCCGGGTCAAGCTACGAGCAGTACTTC
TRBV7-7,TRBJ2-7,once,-,CASSQGNTYEQYF,TGTGCTAGCAGCCAGGGCAATACCTACGAGCAGTACTTC
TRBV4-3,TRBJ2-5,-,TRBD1,CASSQWTGRGEETQYF,TGCGCCAGCAGCCAATGGACAGGCCGAGGGGAAGAGACCCAGTACTTC
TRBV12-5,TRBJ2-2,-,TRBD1,CASRAPGQGLIGELFF,TGTGCCTCGAGGGCTCCGGGACAGGGCTTGATCGGGGAGCTGTTTTTT
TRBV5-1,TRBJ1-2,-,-,CASSFQANYGYTF,TGCGCCAGCAGCTTCCAGGCTAACTATGGCTACACCTTC
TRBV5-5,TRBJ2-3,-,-,CASSLIGQGTDTQYF,TGTGCCAGCAGCTTGATTGGACAAGGAACAGATACGCAGTATTTT
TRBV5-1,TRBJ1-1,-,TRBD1,CASSRDREVNTEAFF,TGCGCCAGCAGCCGGGACAGGGAGGTGAACACTGAAGCTTTCTTT
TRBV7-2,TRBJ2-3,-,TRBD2,CASSPAGGPTDTQYF,TGTGCCAGCAGCCCAGCGGGGGGGCCAACAGATACGCAGTATTTT
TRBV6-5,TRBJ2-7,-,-,CASRPTGGGEYF,TGTGCCAGCAGACCCACTGGGGGGGGCGAGTACTTC
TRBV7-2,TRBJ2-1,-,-,CASSLARVGNEQFF,TGTGCCAGCAGCTTAGCGAGGGTCGGGAATGAGCAGTTCTTC
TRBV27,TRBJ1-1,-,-,CASSRPGTEAFF,TGTGCCAGCAGCCGACCCGGGACTGAAGCTTTCTTT
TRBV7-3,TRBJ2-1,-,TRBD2,CASGLAVGEQFF,TGTGCCAGCGGACTAGCGGTCGGTGAGCAGTTCTTC
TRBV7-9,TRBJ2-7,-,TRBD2,CASSFLAGYEQYF,TGTGCCAGCAGCTTTCTAGCGGGGTACGAGCAGTACTTC
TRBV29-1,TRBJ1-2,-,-,CSVGGEGRGYTF,TGCAGCGTTGGCGGGGAGGGGCGAGGCTACACCTTC